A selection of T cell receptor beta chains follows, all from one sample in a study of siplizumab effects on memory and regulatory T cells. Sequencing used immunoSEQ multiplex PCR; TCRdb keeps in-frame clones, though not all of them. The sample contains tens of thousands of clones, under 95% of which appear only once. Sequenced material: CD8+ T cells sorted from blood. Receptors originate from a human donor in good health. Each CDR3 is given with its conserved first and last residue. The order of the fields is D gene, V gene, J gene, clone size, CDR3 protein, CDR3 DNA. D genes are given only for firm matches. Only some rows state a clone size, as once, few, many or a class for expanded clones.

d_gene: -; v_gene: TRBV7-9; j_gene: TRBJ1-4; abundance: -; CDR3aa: CASSSQEYNEKLFF; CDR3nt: TGTGCCAGCAGCTCTCAGGAGTATAATGAAAAACTGTTTTTT
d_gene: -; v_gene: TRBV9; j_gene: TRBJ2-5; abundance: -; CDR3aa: CASSVWGNEETQYF; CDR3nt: TGTGCCAGCAGCGTTTGGGGTAATGAAGAGACCCAGTACTTC
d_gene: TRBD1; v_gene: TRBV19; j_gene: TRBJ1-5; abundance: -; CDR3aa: CASSIGTGNSNQPQHF; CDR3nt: TGTGCCAGTAGTATAGGGACAGGTAATAGCAATCAGCCCCAGCATTTT
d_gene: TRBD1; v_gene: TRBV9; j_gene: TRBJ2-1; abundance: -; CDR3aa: CASSPGGQPYNEQFF; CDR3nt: TGTGCCAGCAGCCCAGGGGGACAGCCCTACAATGAGCAGTTCTTC
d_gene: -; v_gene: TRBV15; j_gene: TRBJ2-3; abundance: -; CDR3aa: CATRGDTQYF; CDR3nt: TGTGCCACCAGGGGAGATACGCAGTATTTT
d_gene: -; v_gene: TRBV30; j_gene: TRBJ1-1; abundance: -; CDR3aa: CAWSEGYLF; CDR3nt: TGTGCCTGGAGTGAGGGGTACCTCTTT
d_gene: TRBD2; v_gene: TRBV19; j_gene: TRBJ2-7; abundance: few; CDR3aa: CASSIASGTPNEQYF; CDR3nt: TGTGCCAGTAGTATTGCTAGCGGTACTCCCAACGAGCAGTACTTC
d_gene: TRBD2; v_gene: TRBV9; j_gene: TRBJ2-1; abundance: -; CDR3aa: CASNPSGGYGEQFF; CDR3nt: TGTGCCAGCAACCCCAGCGGGGGTTACGGGGAGCAGTTCTTC
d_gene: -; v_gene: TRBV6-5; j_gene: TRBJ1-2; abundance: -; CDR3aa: CASSPGREGYGYTF; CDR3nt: TGTGCCAGCAGCCCCGGCAGGGAAGGGTATGGCTACACCTTC
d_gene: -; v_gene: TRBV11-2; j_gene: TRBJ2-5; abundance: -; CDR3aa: CASSPPEGLDQETQYF; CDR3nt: TGTGCCAGCAGCCCCCCAGAAGGACTCGATCAAGAGACCCAGTACTTC
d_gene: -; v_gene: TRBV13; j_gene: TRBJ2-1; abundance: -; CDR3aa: CASSNLGRGYNEQFF; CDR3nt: TGTGCCAGCAGCAATTTGGGGAGGGGGTACAATGAGCAGTTCTTC
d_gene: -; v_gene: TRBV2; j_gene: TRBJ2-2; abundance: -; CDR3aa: CAGQTPNTGELFF; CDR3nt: TGTGCCGGGCAGACACCGAACACCGGGGAGCTGTTTTTT
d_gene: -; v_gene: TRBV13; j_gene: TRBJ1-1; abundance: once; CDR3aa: CASSLEGMNTEAFF; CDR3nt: TGTGCCAGCAGCTTAGAAGGGATGAACACTGAAGCTTTCTTT
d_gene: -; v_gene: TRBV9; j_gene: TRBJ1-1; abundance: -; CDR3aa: CASSPDSGVVTEAFF; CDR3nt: TGTGCCAGCAGCCCTGACTCTGGGGTAGTGACTGAAGCTTTCTTT
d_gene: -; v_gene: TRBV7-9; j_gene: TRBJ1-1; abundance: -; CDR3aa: CASSLESNEAFF; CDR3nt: TGTGCCAGCAGCTTAGAGTCAAATGAAGCTTTCTTT
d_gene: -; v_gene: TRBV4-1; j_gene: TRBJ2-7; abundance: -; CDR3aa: CASSQEPGPSYEQYF; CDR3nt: TGCGCCAGCAGCCAAGAACCGGGACCTAGCTACGAGCAGTACTTC
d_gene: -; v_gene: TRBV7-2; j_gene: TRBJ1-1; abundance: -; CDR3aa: CASSEDSLEAFF; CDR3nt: TGTGCCAGCAGCGAGGACAGCCTGGAGGCTTTCTTT
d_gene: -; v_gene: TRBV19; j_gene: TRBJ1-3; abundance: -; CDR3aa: CASSKGSGSGNTIYF; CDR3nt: TGTGCCAGTAGTAAGGGCTCGGGCTCTGGAAACACCATATATTTT
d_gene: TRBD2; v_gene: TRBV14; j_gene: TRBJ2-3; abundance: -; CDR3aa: CASASPQRGGHTDTQYF; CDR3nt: TGTGCCAGCGCCAGTCCACAGCGGGGGGGCCACACAGATACGCAGTATTTT
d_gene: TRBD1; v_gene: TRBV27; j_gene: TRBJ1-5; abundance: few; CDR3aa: CASSGTGLGQPQHF; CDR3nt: TGTGCCAGCAGTGGGACAGGGTTGGGTCAGCCCCAGCATTTT
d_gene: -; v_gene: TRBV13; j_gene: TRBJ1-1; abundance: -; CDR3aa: CASSSQDSNRASEAFF; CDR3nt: TGTGCCAGCAGCTCGCAAGACTCCAACAGGGCGTCTGAAGCTTTCTTT
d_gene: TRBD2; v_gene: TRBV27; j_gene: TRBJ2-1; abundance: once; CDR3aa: CASSLMSGSGEQFF; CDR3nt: TGTGCCAGCAGTTTAATGAGCGGGAGCGGTGAGCAGTTCTTC
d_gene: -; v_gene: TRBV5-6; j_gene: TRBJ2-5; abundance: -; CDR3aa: CASTERQAVETQYF; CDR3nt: TGTGCCAGCACCGAGCGACAGGCGGTCGAGACCCAGTACTTC
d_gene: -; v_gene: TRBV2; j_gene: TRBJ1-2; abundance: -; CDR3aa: CASSRGRADYGYTF; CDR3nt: TGTGCCAGCAGCCGGGGCAGGGCCGACTATGGCTACACCTTC
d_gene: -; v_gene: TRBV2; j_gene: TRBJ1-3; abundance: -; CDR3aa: CASSDTRVPSGNTIYF; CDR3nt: TGTGCCAGCAGCGATACAAGGGTTCCCTCTGGAAACACCATATATTTT
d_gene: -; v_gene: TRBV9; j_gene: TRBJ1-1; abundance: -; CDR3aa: CASSVETVLNTEAFF; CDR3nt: TGTGCCAGCAGCGTAGAAACGGTCTTGAACACTGAAGCTTTCTTT
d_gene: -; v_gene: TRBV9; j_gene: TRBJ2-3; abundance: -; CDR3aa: CASSLFPRGTGTDTQYF; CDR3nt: TGTGCCAGCAGCCTTTTTCCCAGGGGAACCGGCACAGATACGCAGTATTTT
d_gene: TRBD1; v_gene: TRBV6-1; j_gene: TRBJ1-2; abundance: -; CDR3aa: CASSKRQGIHGYTF; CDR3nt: TGTGCCAGCAGCAAAAGACAGGGGATACATGGCTACACCTTC
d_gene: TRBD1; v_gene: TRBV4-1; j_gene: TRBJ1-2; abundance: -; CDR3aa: CASSQERRGQWYGYTF; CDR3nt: TGCGCCAGCAGCCAAGAACGCAGGGGGCAATGGTATGGCTACACCTTC
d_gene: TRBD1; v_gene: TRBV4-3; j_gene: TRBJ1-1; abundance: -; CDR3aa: CASSQVTGVDTEAFF; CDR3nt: TGCGCCAGCAGCCAAGTGACAGGGGTTGACACTGAAGCTTTCTTT
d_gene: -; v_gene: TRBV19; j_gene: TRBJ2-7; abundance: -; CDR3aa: CASSIGSSGGEQYF; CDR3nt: TGTGCCAGTAGTATAGGTTCTTCCGGGGGCGAGCAGTACTTC
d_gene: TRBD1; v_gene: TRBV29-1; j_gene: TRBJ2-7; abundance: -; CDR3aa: CSVEGQGVYEQYF; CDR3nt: TGCAGCGTTGAAGGCCAGGGGGTCTACGAGCAGTACTTC
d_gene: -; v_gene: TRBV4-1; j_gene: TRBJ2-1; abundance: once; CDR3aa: CASSQDRASRNEQFF; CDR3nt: TGCGCCAGCAGCCAAGATAGGGCTAGTCGCAATGAGCAGTTCTTC
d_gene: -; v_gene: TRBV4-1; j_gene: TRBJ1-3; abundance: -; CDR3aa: CASSQDPPGSSGNTIYF; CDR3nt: TGCGCCAGCAGCCAAGATCCCCCGGGTAGCTCTGGAAACACCATATATTTT
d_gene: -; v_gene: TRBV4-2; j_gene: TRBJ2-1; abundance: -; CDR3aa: CASSPVTGTSHNEQFF; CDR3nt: TGTGCCAGCAGCCCAGTTACCGGGACTTCCCACAATGAGCAGTTCTTC
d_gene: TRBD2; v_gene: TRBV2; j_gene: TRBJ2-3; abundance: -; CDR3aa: CASSESGTTSTDTQYF; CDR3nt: TGTGCCAGCAGTGAGTCCGGGACTACAAGCACAGATACGCAGTATTTT
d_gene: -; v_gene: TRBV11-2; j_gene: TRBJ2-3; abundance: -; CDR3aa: CASSLIAGTDTQYF; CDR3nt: TGTGCCAGCAGCTTGATCGCAGGCACAGATACGCAGTATTTT
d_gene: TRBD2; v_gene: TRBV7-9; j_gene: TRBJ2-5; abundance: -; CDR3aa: CASSPPGLAGVETQYF; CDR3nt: TGTGCCAGCAGCCCCCCCGGACTAGCGGGGGTGGAGACCCAGTACTTC
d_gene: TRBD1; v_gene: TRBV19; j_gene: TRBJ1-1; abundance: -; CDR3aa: CASKTGFYTEAFF; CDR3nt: TGTGCCAGTAAGACAGGGTTCTACACTGAAGCTTTCTTT
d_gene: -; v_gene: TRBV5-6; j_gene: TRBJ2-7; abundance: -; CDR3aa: CASSQGSYEQYF; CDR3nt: TGTGCCAGCAGCCAAGGTTCCTACGAGCAGTACTTC
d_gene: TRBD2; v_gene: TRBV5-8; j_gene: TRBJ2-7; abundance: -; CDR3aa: CASSFLAGTYEQYF; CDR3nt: TGTGCCAGCAGCTTTCTAGCGGGGACCTACGAGCAGTACTTC
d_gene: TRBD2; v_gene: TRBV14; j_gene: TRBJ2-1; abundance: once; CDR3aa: CASSPSFLAGVGAEQFF; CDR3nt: TGTGCCAGCAGCCCCTCTTTCCTAGCGGGAGTAGGAGCTGAGCAGTTCTTC
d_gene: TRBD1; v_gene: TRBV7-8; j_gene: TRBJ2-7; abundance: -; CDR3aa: CASSFRDSNDEQYF; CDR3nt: TGTGCCAGCAGCTTCCGGGACAGTAACGACGAGCAGTACTTC
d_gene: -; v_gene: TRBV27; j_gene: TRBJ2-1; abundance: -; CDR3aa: CASTAGDEQFF; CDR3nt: TGTGCCAGCACAGCTGGCGATGAGCAGTTCTTC
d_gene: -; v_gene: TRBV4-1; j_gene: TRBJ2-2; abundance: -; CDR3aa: CASSQEGRNTGELFF; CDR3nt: TGCGCCAGCAGCCAAGAAGGCCGGAACACCGGGGAGCTGTTTTTT
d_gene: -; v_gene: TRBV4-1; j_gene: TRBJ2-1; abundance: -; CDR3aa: CASSQETGMAYNEQFF; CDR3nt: TGCGCCAGCAGCCAAGAGACCGGGATGGCCTACAATGAGCAGTTCTTC
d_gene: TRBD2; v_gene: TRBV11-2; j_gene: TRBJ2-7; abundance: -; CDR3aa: CASSLTGEGTYEQYF; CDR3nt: TGTGCCAGCAGCTTAACTGGGGAGGGTACCTACGAGCAGTACTTC
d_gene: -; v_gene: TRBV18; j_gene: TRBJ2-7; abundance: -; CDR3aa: CASSPNVGEFPYEQYF; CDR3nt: TGTGCCAGCTCACCAAATGTAGGCGAATTTCCCTACGAGCAGTACTTC
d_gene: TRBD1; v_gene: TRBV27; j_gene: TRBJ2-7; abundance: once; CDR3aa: CASSLSGDSYEQYF; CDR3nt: TGTGCCAGCAGTTTATCAGGGGACAGCTACGAGCAGTACTTC
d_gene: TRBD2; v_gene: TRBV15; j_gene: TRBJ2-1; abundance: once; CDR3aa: CATSKGRGGLNEQFF; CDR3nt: TGTGCCACCAGCAAGGGGAGGGGCGGGCTAAATGAGCAGTTCTTC
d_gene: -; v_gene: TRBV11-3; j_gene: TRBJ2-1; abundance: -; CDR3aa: CASSLRTGSSYNEQFF; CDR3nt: TGTGCCAGCAGCTTACGGACCGGAAGCTCCTACAATGAGCAGTTCTTC
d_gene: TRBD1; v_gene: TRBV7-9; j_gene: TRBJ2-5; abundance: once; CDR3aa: CASSFAQGVLETQYF; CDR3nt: TGTGCCAGCAGCTTCGCCCAGGGGGTCCTAGAGACCCAGTACTTC
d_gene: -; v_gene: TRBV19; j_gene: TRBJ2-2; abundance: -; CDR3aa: CASRQTANTGELFF; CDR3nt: TGTGCCAGTAGACAGACAGCGAACACCGGGGAGCTGTTTTTT
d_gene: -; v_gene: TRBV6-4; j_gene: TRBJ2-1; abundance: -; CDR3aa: CASSVVGGTNEQFF; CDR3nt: TGTGCCAGCAGTGTAGTGGGGGGGACAAATGAGCAGTTCTTC
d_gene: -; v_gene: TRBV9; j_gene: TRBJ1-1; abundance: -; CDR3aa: CASSSRSQGGTEAFF; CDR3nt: TGTGCCAGCAGCAGTAGGTCTCAGGGAGGGACTGAAGCTTTCTTT
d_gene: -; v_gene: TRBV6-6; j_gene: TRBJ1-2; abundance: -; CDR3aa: CASRSPGRITEGGYTF; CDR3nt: TGTGCCAGCAGGTCTCCGGGACGAATAACGGAAGGTGGCTACACCTTC
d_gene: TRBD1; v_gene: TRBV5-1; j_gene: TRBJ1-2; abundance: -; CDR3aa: CASSLSGQENYGYTF; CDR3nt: TGCGCCAGCAGCTTGTCTGGACAGGAAAACTATGGCTACACCTTC
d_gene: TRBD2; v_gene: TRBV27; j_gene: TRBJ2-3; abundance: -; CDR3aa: CASSFGLAGGSTDTQYF; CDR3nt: TGTGCCAGCAGTTTCGGTCTAGCGGGGGGGAGCACAGATACGCAGTATTTT
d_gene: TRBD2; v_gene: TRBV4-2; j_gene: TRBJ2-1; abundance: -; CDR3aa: CASSLTGGSPRNEQFF; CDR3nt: TGTGCCAGCAGCCTTACCGGCGGGAGTCCAAGAAATGAGCAGTTCTTC
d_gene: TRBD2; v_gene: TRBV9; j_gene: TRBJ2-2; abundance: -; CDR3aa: CASSVSAGEVNTGELFF; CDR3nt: TGTGCCAGCAGCGTTTCAGCGGGGGAGGTGAACACCGGGGAGCTGTTTTTT